This entry lists 5 T cell receptor beta chains sequenced from one sample in a study of blood T cell repertoires in COVID-19. Sequenced by immunoSEQ multiplex PCR; TCRdb stores in-frame clones only, minus some. Of tens of thousands of clones listed, around four fifths are singletons. The sequenced material came from peripheral blood. These TCRs come from a human donor in a cohort sampled during active COVID-19.

This sequence joins TRBV5-1 and TRBJ2-2, with 14 bases identical to TRBD2. The J segment lost 1 base and the V segment lost 4 bases, leaving 3 bases of the junction unmatched. Germline loops: CDR1 SGHRS, CDR2 YFSETQ. The CDR3 is made up of 17 amino acids. CDR3 in DNA: TGCGCCAGCAGCCCAGGACTAGCGGGGGGGAACACCGGGGAGCTGTTTTTT. It codes for CASSPGLAGGNTGELFF.

This clone appeared a few times. The J gene is TRBJ1-2, the V gene TRBV7-8, with D unresolved. V was trimmed by 5 bases and J by 6 bases, leaving 13 bases between them. Germline lookup yields CDR1 SGHVS and CDR2 FQNEAQ. This CDR3 is 13 amino acids long. This CDR3 is CASSRSPSNGYTF. The CDR3, as DNA: TGTGCCAGCAGCCGGTCCCCTTCTAATGGCTACACCTTC.

The chain is built from TRBV24-1 and TRBJ2-1, with 14 positions matching TRBD2. The CDR3 is made up of 16 amino acids. CDR1 is KGHDR and CDR2 is SFDVKD in the germline V gene. The V segment lost 3 bases and the J segment 5 bases; nucleotides outside the gene matches: 2. The CDR3 here is CATSDTGLAGDNEQFF. CDR3 nucleotide sequence: TGTGCCACCAGTGATACGGGACTAGCGGGGGACAATGAGCAGTTCTTC.

V usage is TRBV9 and J usage is TRBJ1-4; tentatively, D is TRBD1 (6 bases). V lost 3 bases and J lost 0, with 9 bases in between. From germline, CDR1 is SGDLS and CDR2 YYNGEE. CDR3 size: 15 residues. The CDR3 region is CASSARTATNEKLFF. CDR3 bases: TGTGCCAGCAGCGCCCGGACAGCAACTAATGAAAAACTGTTTTTT.

This chain connects TRBV29-1 to TRBJ2-1; TRBD1 matches at 8 bases. Trimming cost V 6 bases and J 4 bases; bases outside gene matches: 8. This CDR3 has 14 amino acids. Germline CDR1 is SQVTM and CDR2 is ANQGSEA. The CDR3 region is CSVPPGQDYNEQFF. CDR3 nucleotides: TGCAGCGTGCCCCCGGGACAGGATTACAATGAGCAGTTCTTC.